A selection of T cell receptor beta chains follows, all from one sample in a study of cytomegalovirus exposure and HLA in healthy donors. Libraries were prepared by immunoSEQ multiplex PCR; TCRdb keeps only in-frame clonotypes and omits some of them. The sample consists of about 110,000 clones, approximately 82% of them appearing once. Source material: PBMCs. Source of these receptors: a man aged 35 to 55 in good health and CMV-seropositive. The CDR3 runs from the conserved cysteine through the conserved F or W. The order of the fields is CDR3 DNA, CDR3 protein, V gene, clone size, D gene, J gene. A D gene is named only where the DNA matches it firmly. Clone size is given for some rows only: seen once, a few or many times, or a class if the clone is expanded.

TGTGCCAGCAGTTTCGCGAACACCGGGGAGCTGTTTTTT CASSFANTGELFF TRBV28 . . TRBJ2-2
TGTGCCACCAGCAGAGATCAGGACAGGGCTTTT CATSRDQDRAF TRBV15 . TRBD1 TRBJ2-3
TGTGCCAGTAGTATGAAGGGGTCGGTCACTGAAGCTTTCTTT CASSMKGSVTEAFF TRBV19 . . TRBJ1-1
TGTGCCAGCAGTGAAGGACAGGAAGGTAGCAATCAGCCCCAGCATTTT CASSEGQEGSNQPQHF TRBV2 . . TRBJ1-5
TGTGCCAGCAGCTCACTACTAGCGGGGTCCACAGATACGCAGTATTTT CASSSLLAGSTDTQYF TRBV5-6 . TRBD2 TRBJ2-3
TGTGCCAGCAGCCCCGAGCGGAGCTCTGGAAACACCATATATTTT CASSPERSSGNTIYF TRBV5-4 . . TRBJ1-3
TGTGCCAGCAGTTTCGACAAATCCTACAATGAGCAGTTCTTC CASSFDKSYNEQFF TRBV28 . . TRBJ2-1
TGTGCCAGCAGCGTAGCGGGGAACACTGAAGCTTTCTTT CASSVAGNTEAFF TRBV9 . . TRBJ1-1
TGTGCCAGCAGCCCGCCTCGAGCGGACGCCTACGAGCAGTACTTC CASSPPRADAYEQYF TRBV7-9 . . TRBJ2-7
TGTGCCAGCAGTTTCTCGAGCGGGAGGTTGGGTTACTTC CASSFSSGRLGYF TRBV28 . TRBD2 TRBJ2-7
TGCGCCAGCAGCGTGGCCCCCGACAGGCCAGAGACCCAGTACTTC CASSVAPDRPETQYF TRBV5-1 . . TRBJ2-5
TGCAGCGTCCTAAGGGTAGGAGGCGAGGCCCAGTACTTC CSVLRVGGEAQYF TRBV29-1 . . TRBJ2-5
TGTGCCAGCAGCTACGACACCTCTGGGGCCAACGTCCTGACTTTC CASSYDTSGANVLTF TRBV5-5 . . TRBJ2-6
TGCGCCAGCAGCCAAGTCGTAGGGGCCACCGGGGAGCTGTTTTTT CASSQVVGATGELFF TRBV4-3 . . TRBJ2-2
TGTGCCAGCAGCTCCGACAGGGTCTCTGGGGCCAACGTCCTGACTTTC CASSSDRVSGANVLTF TRBV7-8 . TRBD1 TRBJ2-6
TGTGCCAGCAGCTCCCTTGGCGGGGGGGCAGATACGCAGTATTTT CASSSLGGGADTQYF TRBV7-9 . TRBD2 TRBJ2-3
TGTGCCAGTAGTATAATTCGGGACACTGAAGCTTTCTTT CASSIIRDTEAFF TRBV19 once . TRBJ1-1
TGTGCCAGCACAGGGTACTACAATGAGCAGTTCTTC CASTGYYNEQFF TRBV28 . . TRBJ2-1
TGTGCCAGCAACCCGGGGAGGATAAAAAACAGTCAGTACTTC CASNPGRIKNSQYF TRBV28 . . TRBJ2-4
TGTGCCAGCAGCTTAACTAGCGGGGGAAATGAGCAGTTCTTC CASSLTSGGNEQFF TRBV5-4 . TRBD2 TRBJ2-1
TGCGCCAGCAGCTCCGGGACAGGGAGATTAGAGACCCAGTACTTC CASSSGTGRLETQYF TRBV5-1 . TRBD1 TRBJ2-5
TGTGCCAGCAGTTACTCAGGGGGTTACGAAGCTTTCTTT CASSYSGGYEAFF TRBV6-6 . . TRBJ1-1
TGCAGCGTTGAAGATCCGGCAGGGGCAGTATATGGCTACACCTTC CSVEDPAGAVYGYTF TRBV29-1 . . TRBJ1-2
TGTGCCAGCAGCCCAAGGACAGGGGATGAGCAGTTCTTC CASSPRTGDEQFF TRBV7-2 . TRBD1 TRBJ2-1
TGCAGCGTCGCAGGACAGGGGACTCAGCCCCAGCATTTT CSVAGQGTQPQHF TRBV29-1 . TRBD1 TRBJ1-5
TGTGCCAGCAGTCGACTGGAGACCCAGTACTTC CASSRLETQYF TRBV25-1 . . TRBJ2-5
TGTGCCAGCAGCCGGGGGACGGCAGGGCCGGAGACAATTCCTTTCTATGGCTACACCTTC CASSRGTAGPETIPFYGYTF TRBV5-8 . . TRBJ1-2
TGCGCCAGCAGTCAATGCTGTCTGAAGGACAGCGAAAACTACGAGCAGTACTTC CASSQCCLKDSENYEQYF TRBV23-1 . . TRBJ2-7
TGTGCCAGTAGTATAGGGGGGAGGAACGGTGAAGCTTTCTTT CASSIGGRNGEAFF TRBV19 . . TRBJ1-1
TGTGCCAGCAGCACTAAGACCAACAGGGGCTCTGGGGCCAACGTCCTGACTTTC CASSTKTNRGSGANVLTF TRBV7-2 . TRBD1 TRBJ2-6
TGCGCCAGCAGCTTGATAGCGGGAGGTTACAATGAGCAGTTCTTC CASSLIAGGYNEQFF TRBV5-1 once TRBD2 TRBJ2-1
TGTGCCAGCTCACCGATGACAGATCCCACTAACTATGGCTACACCTTC CASSPMTDPTNYGYTF TRBV18 few . TRBJ1-2
TGTGCCAGCAGCTTAGGCTACGGGACTAGCGGGCGCGGGGAGCTGTTTTTT CASSLGYGTSGRGELFF TRBV11-2 . TRBD2 TRBJ2-2
TGTGCCAGCACAGAACCGTTTAACTATGGCTACACCTTC CASTEPFNYGYTF TRBV2 few . TRBJ1-2
TGTGGTTTCGGGACAGATAATAATTCACCCCTCCACTTT CGFGTDNNSPLHF TRBV6-5 few TRBD1 TRBJ1-6
TGTGCCAGCAGTTCCTTTGACAGGGACGGCTATGGCTACACCTTC CASSSFDRDGYGYTF TRBV6-5 . TRBD1 TRBJ1-2
TGTGCCAGCAGCTTAGCGACGGGACTAATAGGCGAGCAGTACTTC CASSLATGLIGEQYF TRBV7-2 . TRBD2 TRBJ2-7
TGTGCCAGCAGCTTAATTAGCGGCCCCGGGGAGCTGTTTTTT CASSLISGPGELFF TRBV7-3 . . TRBJ2-2
TGTGCCAGCAGCTTAAGGGAGTCCTACAATGAGCAGTTCTTC CASSLRESYNEQFF TRBV7-6 . . TRBJ2-1
TGTGCCAGCAGCTCTTGGGGTCTTCCGGGATCACCCCTCCACTTT CASSSWGLPGSPLHF TRBV5-5 . . TRBJ1-6
TGTGCCAGCAGCGTAGCAGCGGGAGACCACAATGAGCAGTTCTTC CASSVAAGDHNEQFF TRBV9 few TRBD2 TRBJ2-1
TGCGCCAGCAGCTTTCGGACTAGCGGGAGGGCCGGGGGAGAGACCCAGTACTTC CASSFRTSGRAGGETQYF TRBV4-1 few TRBD2 TRBJ2-5
TGTGCCAGCAGCCGTCCTAGCACAGATACGCAGTATTTT CASSRPSTDTQYF TRBV7-9 . . TRBJ2-3
TGTGCCAGTATACCGGGACAGGGGGCCGCGAGCAATCAGCCCCAGCATTTT CASIPGQGAASNQPQHF TRBV19 . TRBD1 TRBJ1-5
TGTTCCAGCAGCCCGGACCGGAGGGACCGAGAGACCCAGTACTTC CSSSPDRRDRETQYF TRBV7-9 . . TRBJ2-5
TGTGCCAGTAGTTCCTTAGGGGGTAAAAATGAAAAACTGTTTTTT CASSSLGGKNEKLFF TRBV19 once . TRBJ1-4
TGTGCCAGCAGTGAAGTTTTGGGGCTCTATAGCAATCAGCCCCAGCATTTT CASSEVLGLYSNQPQHF TRBV2 . . TRBJ1-5
TGTGCCAGCAGTTACTCCGGGACTACCTCCACAGATACGCAGTATTTT CASSYSGTTSTDTQYF TRBV6-5 . TRBD2 TRBJ2-3
TGTGCCAGCAGCATCGGTAGCGGGGGATACCAAGAGACCCAGTACTTC CASSIGSGGYQETQYF TRBV7-9 few TRBD2 TRBJ2-5
TGTGCCAGCAGCTTGGAAGACAGGGGCAACTATGGCTACACCTTC CASSLEDRGNYGYTF TRBV5-6 . TRBD1 TRBJ1-2
TGTGCCAGCAGCCCATGGGGGGAAGGGGGCACAGATACGCAGTATTTT CASSPWGEGGTDTQYF TRBV7-2 . . TRBJ2-3
TGTGCCAGCAGTACCGACGGGAATGGCTACACCTTC CASSTDGNGYTF TRBV5-4 few . TRBJ1-2
TGTGCCAGCAGCTCCTCCCAGGGAGGGGGGTCACCCCTCCACTTT CASSSSQGGGSPLHF TRBV7-3 . . TRBJ1-6